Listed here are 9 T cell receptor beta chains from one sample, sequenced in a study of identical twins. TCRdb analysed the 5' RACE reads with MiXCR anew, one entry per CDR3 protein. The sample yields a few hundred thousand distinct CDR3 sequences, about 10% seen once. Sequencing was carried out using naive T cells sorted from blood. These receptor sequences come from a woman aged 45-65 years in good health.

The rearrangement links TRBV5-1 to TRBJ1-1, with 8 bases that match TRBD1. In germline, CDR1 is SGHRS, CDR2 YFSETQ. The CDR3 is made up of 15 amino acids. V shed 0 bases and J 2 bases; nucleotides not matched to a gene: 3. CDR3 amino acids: CASSLADRGNTEAFF. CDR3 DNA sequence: TGCGCCAGCAGCTTGGCCGACAGGGGAAACACTGAAGCTTTCTTT.

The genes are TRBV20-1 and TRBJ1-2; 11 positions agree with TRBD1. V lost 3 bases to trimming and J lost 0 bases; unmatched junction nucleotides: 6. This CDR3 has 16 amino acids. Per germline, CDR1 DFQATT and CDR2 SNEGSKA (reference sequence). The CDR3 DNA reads TGCAGTGCTAGCCCGGGACAGGGGGTGGCTAACTATGGCTACACCTTC. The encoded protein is CSASPGQGVANYGYTF.

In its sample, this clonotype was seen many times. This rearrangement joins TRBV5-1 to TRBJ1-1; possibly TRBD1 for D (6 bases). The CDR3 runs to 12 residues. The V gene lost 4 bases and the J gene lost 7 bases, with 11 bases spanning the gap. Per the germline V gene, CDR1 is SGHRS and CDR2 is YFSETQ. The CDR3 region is CASSTQGGEAFF. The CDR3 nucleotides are TGCGCCAGCAGCACACAGGGAGGTGAAGCTTTCTTT.

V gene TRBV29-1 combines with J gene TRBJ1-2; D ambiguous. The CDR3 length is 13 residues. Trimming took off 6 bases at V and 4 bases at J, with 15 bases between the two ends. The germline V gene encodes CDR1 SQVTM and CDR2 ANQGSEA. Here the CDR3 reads CSVLGREGYGYTF. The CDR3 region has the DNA TGCAGCGTCCTCGGACGGGAGGGCTATGGCTACACCTTC.

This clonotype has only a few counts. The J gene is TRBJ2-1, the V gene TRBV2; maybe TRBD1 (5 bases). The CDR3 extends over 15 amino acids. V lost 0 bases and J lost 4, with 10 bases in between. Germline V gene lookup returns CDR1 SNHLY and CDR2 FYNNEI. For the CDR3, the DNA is TGTGCCAGCAGTGAAGCGGTGACAGAATACAATGAGCAGTTCTTC. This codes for CASSEAVTEYNEQFF.

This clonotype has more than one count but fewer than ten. DNA for the CDR3: TGTGCCAGCAGCTTAGACGGGAGGCACACCGGGGAGCTGTTTTTT. This translates into CASSLDGRHTGELFF. The J gene is TRBJ2-2, the V gene TRBV7-8; 7 positions agree with TRBD2. V lost 1 base and J lost 3; bases outside the gene matches: 2. Germline CDR1 is SGHVS and CDR2 is FQNEAQ. This CDR3 spans 15 amino acids.

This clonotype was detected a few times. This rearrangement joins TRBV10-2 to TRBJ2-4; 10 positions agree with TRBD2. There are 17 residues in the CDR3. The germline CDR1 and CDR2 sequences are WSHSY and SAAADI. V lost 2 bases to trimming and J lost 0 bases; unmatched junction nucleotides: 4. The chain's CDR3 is CASSETSGVLAKNIQYF. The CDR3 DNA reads TGCGCCAGCAGTGAGACTAGCGGGGTTCTAGCCAAAAACATTCAGTACTTC.

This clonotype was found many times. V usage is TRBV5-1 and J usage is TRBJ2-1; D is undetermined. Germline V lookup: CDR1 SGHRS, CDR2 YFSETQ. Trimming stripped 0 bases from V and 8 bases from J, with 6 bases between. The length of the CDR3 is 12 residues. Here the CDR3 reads CASSLGVDEQFF. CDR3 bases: TGCGCCAGCAGCTTGGGGGTGGATGAGCAGTTCTTC.

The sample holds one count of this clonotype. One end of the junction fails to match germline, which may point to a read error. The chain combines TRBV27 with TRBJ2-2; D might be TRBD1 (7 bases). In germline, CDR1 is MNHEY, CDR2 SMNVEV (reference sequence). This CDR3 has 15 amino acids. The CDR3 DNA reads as TGTGCCAGCAGTTTGGAGACAGGGAGGACCGGGGATCTGTTTTTT. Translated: CASSLETGRTGDLFF.